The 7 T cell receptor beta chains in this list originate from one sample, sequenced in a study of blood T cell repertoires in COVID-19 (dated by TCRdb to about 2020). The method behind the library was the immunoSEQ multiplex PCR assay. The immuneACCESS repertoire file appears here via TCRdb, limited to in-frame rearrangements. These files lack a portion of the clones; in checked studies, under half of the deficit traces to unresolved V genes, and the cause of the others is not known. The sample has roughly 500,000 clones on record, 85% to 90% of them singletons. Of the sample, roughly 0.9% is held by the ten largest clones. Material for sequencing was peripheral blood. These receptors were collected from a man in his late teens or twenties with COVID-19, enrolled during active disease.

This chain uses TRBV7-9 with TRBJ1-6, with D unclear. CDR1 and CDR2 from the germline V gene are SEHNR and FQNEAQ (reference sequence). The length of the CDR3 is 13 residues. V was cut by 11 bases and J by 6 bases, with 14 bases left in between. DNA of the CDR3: TGTGCCGTTCGACCGGCGGCTAATTCACCCCTCCACTTT. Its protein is CAVRPAANSPLHF.

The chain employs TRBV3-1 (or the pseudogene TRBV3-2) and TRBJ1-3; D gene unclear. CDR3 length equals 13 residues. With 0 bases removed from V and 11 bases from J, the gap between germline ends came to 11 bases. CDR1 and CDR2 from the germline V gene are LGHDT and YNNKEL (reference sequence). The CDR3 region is CASSQEASGAIYF. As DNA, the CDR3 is TGTGCCAGCAGCCAAGAGGCGTCCGGGGCCATATATTTT.

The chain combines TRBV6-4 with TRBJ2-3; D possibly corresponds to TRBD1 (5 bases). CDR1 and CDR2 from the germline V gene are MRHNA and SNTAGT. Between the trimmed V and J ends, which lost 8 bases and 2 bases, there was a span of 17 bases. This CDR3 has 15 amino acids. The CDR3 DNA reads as TGTGCCAGCCGCCGATTCCCAGGGTCCACAGATACGCAGTATTTT. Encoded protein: CASRRFPGSTDTQYF.

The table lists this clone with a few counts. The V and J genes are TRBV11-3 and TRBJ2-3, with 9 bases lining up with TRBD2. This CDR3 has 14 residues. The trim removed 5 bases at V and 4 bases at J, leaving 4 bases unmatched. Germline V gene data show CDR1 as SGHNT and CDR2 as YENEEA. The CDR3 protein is CASSQRGASDTQYF. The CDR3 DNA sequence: TGTGCCAGCAGCCAGCGGGGGGCCTCAGATACGCAGTATTTT.

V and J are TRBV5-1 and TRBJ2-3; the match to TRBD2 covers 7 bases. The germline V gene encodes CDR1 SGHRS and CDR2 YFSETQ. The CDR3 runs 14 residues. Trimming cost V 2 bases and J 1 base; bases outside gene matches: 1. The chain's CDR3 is CASSLRGGTDTQYF. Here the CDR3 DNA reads TGCGCCAGCAGCTTACGGGGGGGCACAGATACGCAGTATTTT.

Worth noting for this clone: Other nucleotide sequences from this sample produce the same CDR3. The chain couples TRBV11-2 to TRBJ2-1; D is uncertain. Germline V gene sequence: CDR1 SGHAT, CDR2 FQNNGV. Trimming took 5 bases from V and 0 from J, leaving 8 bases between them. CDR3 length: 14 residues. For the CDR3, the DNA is TGTGCCAGCAGCCCCCGGAGCTCCTACAATGAGCAGTTCTTC. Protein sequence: CASSPRSSYNEQFF. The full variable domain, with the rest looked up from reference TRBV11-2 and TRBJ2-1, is EAGVAQSPRYKIIEKRQSVAFWCNPISGHATLYWYQQILGQGPKLLIQFQNNGVVDDSQLPKDRFSAERLKGVDSTLKIQPAKLEDSAVYLCASSPRSSYNEQFFGPGTRLTVL.

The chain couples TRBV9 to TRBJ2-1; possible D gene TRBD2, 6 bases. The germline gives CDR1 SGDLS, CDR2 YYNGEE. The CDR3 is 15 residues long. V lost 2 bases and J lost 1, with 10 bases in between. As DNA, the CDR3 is TGTGCCAGCAGCGTTAGCGGTAAATCCTACAATGAGCAGTTCTTC. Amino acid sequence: CASSVSGKSYNEQFF.